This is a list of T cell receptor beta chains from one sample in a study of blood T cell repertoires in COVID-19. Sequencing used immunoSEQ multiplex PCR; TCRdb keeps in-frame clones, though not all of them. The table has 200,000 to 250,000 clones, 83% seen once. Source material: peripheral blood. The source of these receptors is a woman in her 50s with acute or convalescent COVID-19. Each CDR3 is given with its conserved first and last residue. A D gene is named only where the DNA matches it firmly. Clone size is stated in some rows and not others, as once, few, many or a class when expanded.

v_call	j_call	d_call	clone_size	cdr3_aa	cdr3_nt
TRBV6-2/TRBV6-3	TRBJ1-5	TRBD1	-	CASSQTGGLYQPQHF	TGTGCCAGCAGCCAGACAGGGGGCCTTTATCAGCCCCAGCATTTT
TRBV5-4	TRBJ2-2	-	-	CASSLLAGLNTGELFF	TGTGCCAGCAGCTTGCTGGCGGGTCTAAACACCGGGGAGCTGTTTTTT
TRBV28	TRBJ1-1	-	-	CASSHSRTVGAFF	TGTGCCAGCAGTCATAGTAGGACAGTCGGAGCTTTCTTT
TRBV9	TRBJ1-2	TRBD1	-	CASSTGTGDAYGYTF	TGTGCCAGCAGCACCGGGACAGGGGACGCCTATGGCTACACCTTC
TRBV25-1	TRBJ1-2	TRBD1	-	CASGDRGNIYGYTF	TGTGCCAGCGGGGACAGGGGGAACATCTATGGCTACACCTTC
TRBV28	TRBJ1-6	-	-	CASSFPAGMGNSPLHF	TGTGCCAGCAGTTTCCCCGCGGGGATGGGGAATTCACCCCTCCACTTT
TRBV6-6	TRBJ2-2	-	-	CASSFYRVEGAGELFF	TGTGCCAGCAGTTTCTACAGGGTTGAAGGGGCCGGGGAGCTGTTTTTT
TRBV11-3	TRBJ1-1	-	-	CASSPSRGGTEAFF	TGTGCCAGCAGCCCATCCAGGGGAGGGACTGAAGCTTTCTTT
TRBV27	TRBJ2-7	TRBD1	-	CASRLQGAGSEQYF	TGTGCCAGCAGACTCCAGGGGGCGGGTAGCGAGCAGTACTTC
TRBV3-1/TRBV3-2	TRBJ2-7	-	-	CASSHRGFEQYF	TGTGCCAGCAGCCACAGGGGTTTCGAGCAGTACTTC
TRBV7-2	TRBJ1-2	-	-	CASSQYGYTF	TGTGCCAGCAGCCAATATGGCTACACCTTC
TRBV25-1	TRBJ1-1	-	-	CASSDIRAGWTEAFF	TGTGCCAGCAGTGATATCCGGGCGGGGTGGACTGAAGCTTTCTTT
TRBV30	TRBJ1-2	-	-	CAWSAGRNYGYTF	TGTGCCTGGAGTGCAGGGAGGAACTATGGCTACACCTTC
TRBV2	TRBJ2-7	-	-	CASRALNGRGIYEQYF	TGTGCCAGCAGGGCACTAAACGGGAGAGGGATCTACGAGCAGTACTTC
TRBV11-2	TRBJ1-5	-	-	CASSLGTGQPQHF	TGTGCCAGCAGCTTAGGAACGGGACAGCCCCAGCATTTT
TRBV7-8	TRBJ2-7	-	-	CASSSRGSYEQYF	TGTGCCAGCAGCTCGAGAGGGAGCTACGAGCAGTACTTC
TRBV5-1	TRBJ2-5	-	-	CASNEQAETQYF	TGCGCCAGCAATGAGCAGGCGGAGACCCAGTACTTC
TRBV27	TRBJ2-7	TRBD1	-	CASSLSSGTGNYEQYF	TGTGCCAGCAGTTTATCGTCTGGGACAGGGAACTACGAGCAGTACTTC
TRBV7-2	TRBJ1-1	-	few	CASSLNRDSNTEAFF	TGTGCCAGCAGCTTAAATCGGGACTCCAACACTGAAGCTTTCTTT
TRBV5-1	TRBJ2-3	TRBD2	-	CASSSGTSGRDTQYF	TGCGCCAGCAGCTCCGGGACTAGCGGGAGAGATACGCAGTATTTT
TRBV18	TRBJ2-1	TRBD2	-	CASSPPGTLAGVNEQFF	TGTGCCAGCTCACCACCGGGGACCCTAGCGGGAGTAAATGAGCAGTTCTTC
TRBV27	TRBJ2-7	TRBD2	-	CASRLRAGGYEQYF	TGTGCCAGCAGACTTCGGGCGGGGGGGTACGAGCAGTACTTC
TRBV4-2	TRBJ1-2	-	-	CASSQEKARSVANYGYTF	TGTGCCAGCAGCCAAGAAAAAGCGAGATCCGTAGCTAACTATGGCTACACCTTC
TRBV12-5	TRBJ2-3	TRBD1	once	CASGLVRSDRDVTDTQYF	TGTGCTAGTGGTTTGGTAAGGTCGGACAGGGATGTTACAGATACGCAGTATTTT
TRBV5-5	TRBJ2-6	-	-	CASSLAFMGRSGANVLTF	TGTGCCAGCAGCTTGGCTTTTATGGGGAGGTCTGGGGCCAACGTCCTGACTTTC
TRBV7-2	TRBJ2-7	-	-	CASSLVGAGSSYEQYF	TGTGCCAGCAGCTTAGTAGGGGCGGGGAGCTCCTACGAGCAGTACTTC